This T cell receptor (beta chain) was obtained from a study of OX40 agonist ivuxolimab in advanced cancers. Whole-study findings and limits: Partial responders treated at 0.1-3.0 mg/kg exhibited clonal expansion among the lowest measured. Some nonresponders likewise displayed low normalized T-cell clonal expansion.

CDR1 ENHRY and CDR2 SYGVKD come from the germline V gene. This CDR3 spans 14 amino acids. The V end lost 6 bases, the J end lost 8 bases, and 19 bases lay between the germline ends. Clones were read by immunoSEQ multiplex PCR, and TCRdb kept only the in-frame ones, dropping some. Of 77,000 or so clones in the sample, roughly 91% are singletons; the top ten hold 1.5% to 2%. Remarks on this clone: Its antigen is unknown.

The rearrangement uses TRBV10-3 and TRBJ1-2; D ambiguous. The sequence was obtained from an adult with an advanced solid tumor such as melanoma, head and neck, liver or kidney cancer. Source: CD4+ or CD8+ T cells sorted from blood, taken in a trial of the OX40 agonist ivuxolimab. The CDR3 nucleotides read TGTGCCATCAGGGACCCGGGCCGGGTAGAGGGCTACACCTTC. It translates to CAIRDPGRVEGYTF.